The clone carrying this T cell receptor (beta chain) showed up just a few times. The antigen is undetermined. This specimen comes from a study of cytomegalovirus exposure and HLA in healthy donors. Study conclusions and caveats: Beyond CMV serostatus, there was no information to go on about immune exposure. Certain sequence variants were highly shared and formed a cluster, and this cluster was likely a sequencing artifact. A missense DCLRE1C variant was associated with V- and J-gene trimming of TCR beta chains in a later analysis, and an independent cohort replicated the association.

Both 60 Vbeta primers and 13 Jbeta primers went into the PCR. Libraries were prepared by immunoSEQ multiplex PCR; TCRdb keeps only in-frame clonotypes and omits some of them. Altogether about 140,000 clones are present, 80% to 90% being singletons, with the ten largest covering 4.3%. Trimming shortened V by 0 bases and J by 2 bases, and 14 bases separated the two germline ends. The germline V gene has CDR1 LNHDA and CDR2 SQIVND (reference sequence). This CDR3 is built from 16 residues. The TCR comes from a woman aged 40 to 50 in good health and CMV-seropositive. The chain recombines TRBV19 with TRBJ2-7, with D perhaps TRBD2 (6 bases). What was sequenced was PBMCs. The CDR3 region has the DNA TGTGCCAGTAGTATAGAGGCGACCTGGGGGGCCTACGAGCAGTACTTC. This translates into CASSIEATWGAYEQYF.